One and the same sample provided the 21 T cell receptor beta chains below, sequenced in a study of blood T cell repertoires in COVID-19. Sequencing was performed with immunoSEQ multiplex PCR; in TCRdb, only in-frame clones are kept and a portion is missing. The table lists over 250,000 clones, about nine tenths of them singletons, with roughly 9.8% in the top ten. The sequenced sample was peripheral blood. These receptors all stem from a man in his forties or fifties who had recovered from COVID-19.

The CDR3 coding sequence is TGTGCCAGCAGCCATCACCCAGCCGGGACTTCCAGCTCCTACGAGCAGTACTTC. Protein sequence: CASSHHPAGTSSSYEQYF. The J gene is TRBJ2-7, the V gene TRBV3-1 (or the pseudogene TRBV3-2), with D perhaps TRBD2 (6 bases). The V gene lost 3 bases and the J gene lost 0 bases, with 21 bases spanning the gap. Germline V gene lookup returns CDR1 LGHDT and CDR2 YNNKEL (reference sequence). The CDR3 is made up of 18 amino acids.

The CDR3 loop reads CASSDGFASTDTQYF. For the CDR3, the DNA is TGCGCCAGCAGTGACGGTTTTGCTAGCACAGATACGCAGTATTTT. The genes are TRBV10-1 and TRBJ2-3; D is unclear. Trimming pared 3 bases from V and 0 bases from J, leaving 10 bases between. Germline V lookup: CDR1 WNHNN, CDR2 SYGVQD (reference sequence). The CDR3 loop spans 15 amino acids.

CDR3 coding DNA: TGTGCCAGCCTGTTGGGCCCATGCGACAGTAAGTGGTATACTTTCTTT. Amino acids: CASLLGPCDSKWYTFF. The J gene is TRBJ1-1, the V gene TRBV21-1; the listed D gene, TRBD1, was not tested against the DNA. TRBV21-1 is given as a pseudogene. The CDR3 has 16 residues.

The chain joins TRBV6-2 or TRBV6-3 to TRBJ2-1; 12 bases are a match to TRBD2. Germline values: CDR1 MNHEY, CDR2 SVGEGT. Trimming removed 6 bases from V and 7 bases from J; junction bases left unmatched: 10. The CDR3 totals 16 residues. CDR3 sequence: CASSRLTGLAGNEQFF. The CDR3 bases are TGTGCCAGCAGCCGCCTAACCGGACTAGCGGGGAATGAGCAGTTCTTC.

This rearrangement joins TRBV5-1 to TRBJ2-3, with 9 bases matching TRBD2. The junction had 6 bases not matched to a gene; V was cut back by 5 bases and J by 2 bases. The germline gives CDR1 SGHRS, CDR2 YFSETQ. CDR3 length: 15 residues. The CDR3 DNA reads as TGCGCCAGCAGTTTAGCGGGAGTGAACACAGATACGCAGTATTTT. As protein: CASSLAGVNTDTQYF.

The chain carries TRBV5-4 and TRBJ2-2; TRBD2 aligns across 7 bases. CDR1 and CDR2 from the germline V gene are SGHNT and YYREEE (reference sequence). The CDR3 runs 16 residues. Germline trimming cut 1 base from V and 7 bases from J; bases unmatched to any gene: 10. For the CDR3, the DNA is TGTGCCAGCAGCTTGTTCGGCGGGAGCGCGGTCGGGGAGCTGTTTTTT. Translation: CASSLFGGSAVGELFF.

CDR3 in DNA: TGCAGCGTTGAAGGGACAGCCCAAGAGACCCAGTACTTC. Translating gives CSVEGTAQETQYF. The chain joins TRBV29-1 to TRBJ2-5, with a tentative D call TRBD1 (6 bases). The CDR3 length is 13 residues. V was pared by 1 base and J by 1 base, with 7 bases between. The germline gives CDR1 SQVTM, CDR2 ANQGSEA.

The genes are TRBV30 and TRBJ1-2; 10 bases align to TRBD1. V shed 3 bases and J 4 bases; nucleotides not matched to a gene: 2. Germline V gene data show CDR1 as GTSNPN and CDR2 as SVGIG (reference sequence). The CDR3 runs to 13 residues. CDR3 coding DNA: TGTGCCTGGAGGACAGGGGGCGTCTATGGCTACACCTTC. It encodes CAWRTGGVYGYTF.

The chain employs TRBV7-8 and TRBJ2-1; D remains unclear. Trimming took off 4 bases at V and 6 bases at J, with 13 bases between the two ends. CDR1 and CDR2 from the germline V gene are SGHVS and FQNEAQ. This CDR3 region has 14 residues. CDR3 protein: CASSSPRELNEQFF. CDR3 DNA: TGTGCCAGCAGCTCCCCACGCGAGCTCAATGAGCAGTTCTTC.

The chain recombines TRBV9 with TRBJ2-1, with TRBD1 as a possible D gene (7 bases). V was cut by 4 bases and J by 2 bases, with 28 bases left in between. There are 20 residues in the CDR3. Germline V gives CDR1 SGDLS, CDR2 YYNGEE. The CDR3 loop reads CASSTRPDRAIADPYNEQFF. Written as DNA, the CDR3 is TGTGCCAGCAGCACCCGCCCCGACAGGGCCATAGCGGACCCCTACAATGAGCAGTTCTTC.

The chain joins TRBV5-1 to TRBJ1-5; TRBD1 matches at 10 bases. V trimming: 8 bases; J trimming: 9 bases; junction bases outside the gene matches: 11. Germline CDR1 is SGHRS and CDR2 is YFSETQ. The CDR3 has 14 residues. The CDR3 coding sequence is TGCGCCAGTAAACCGGGACAGGGGAGTTGGCCCCAGCATTTT. Translating it yields CASKPGQGSWPQHF.

J is TRBJ2-7 and V is TRBV20-1; D possibly corresponds to TRBD2 (7 bases). Trimming took off 3 bases at V and 0 bases at J, with 18 bases between the two ends. This CDR3 has 16 amino acids. Germline CDR1 reads DFQATT; CDR2 reads SNEGSKA (reference sequence). The CDR3 nucleotides read TGCAGTGCTAGTGTGGTTCGGGGGGCAACCTCCTACGAGCAGTACTTC. Encoded protein: CSASVVRGATSYEQYF.

The V call is TRBV9, the J call TRBJ2-6; TRBD1 matches 7 bases. V was pared by 0 bases and J by 0 bases, with 3 bases of the junction left unmatched. CDR1 is SGDLS and CDR2 is YYNGEE in the germline V gene. The CDR3 sequence is 17 residues long. In DNA, the CDR3 is TGTGCCAGCAGCGTAGGGGGACAGTTCTCTGGGGCCAACGTCCTGACTTTC. It is translated as CASSVGGQFSGANVLTF.

This sequence joins TRBV5-8 and TRBJ2-5; perhaps TRBD2 as D (7 bases). Germline V gene data show CDR1 as SGHTS and CDR2 as YDEGEE. The CDR3 covers 15 residues. Deletions cut 7 bases from V and 4 bases from J, with 20 bases between. The CDR3 here is CASPQGFGGRETQYF. CDR3 sequence (DNA): TGTGCCAGCCCACAGGGTTTCGGGGGGCGAGAGACCCAGTACTTC.

V usage is TRBV3-1 (or the pseudogene TRBV3-2) and J usage is TRBJ2-1, with 8 bases identical to TRBD2. Looked up from germline, CDR1 is LGHDT and CDR2 is YNNKEL (reference sequence). This CDR3 region has 14 residues. The junction had 3 bases not matched to a gene; V was cut back by 4 bases and J by 4 bases. CDR3 DNA: TGTGCCAGCAGCCGGGCTAGCGGGTACAATGAGCAGTTCTTC. It encodes CASSRASGYNEQFF.

J is TRBJ1-2 and V is TRBV7-2; 9 bases fit TRBD1. Germline V CDR1 and CDR2: SGHTA, FQGNSA. This CDR3 has 14 amino acids. The J segment lost 5 bases and the V segment lost 8 bases, leaving 9 bases of the junction unmatched. The DNA of the CDR3 is TGTGCCAGCCATCCGGGACAGGGAGTATATGGCTACACCTTC. It translates to CASHPGQGVYGYTF.

The chain employs TRBV6-5 and TRBJ1-1, with 7 nucleotides matching TRBD1. The germline V gene has CDR1 MNHEY and CDR2 SVGAGI. This CDR3 has 14 residues. J gave up 7 bases and V 5 bases, and 10 bases lay outside the gene matches. The CDR3 is CASSRAGTAYEAFF. The CDR3 bases are TGTGCCAGCAGTAGGGCGGGGACAGCTTATGAAGCTTTCTTT.

CDR3: CASSLRERTTPPSSYEQYF. CDR3 nucleotides: TGTGCCAGCAGTTTACGGGAGCGTACGACACCCCCTAGCTCCTACGAGCAGTACTTC. The rearrangement joins TRBV27 to TRBJ2-7, with D maybe TRBD2 (6 bases). The length of the CDR3 is 19 residues. V gave up 2 bases and J gave up 0 bases, with 23 bases separating them. Germline V gene data show CDR1 as MNHEY and CDR2 as SMNVEV (reference sequence).

CDR3 nucleotides: TGTGCCAGCAGCACGCAGGGGGTGGCGAACACTGAAGCTTTCTTT. The encoded protein is CASSTQGVANTEAFF. The chain recombines TRBV7-8 with TRBJ1-1, with 7 bases lining up with TRBD1. CDR3 size: 15 residues. Germline V gene sequence: CDR1 SGHVS, CDR2 FQNEAQ. J was trimmed by 1 base and V by 5 bases; bases with no gene match: 7.

The gene calls are TRBV7-8 and TRBJ2-3, with D possibly matching TRBD1 (6 bases). Trimming cost V 5 bases and J 2 bases, with 17 bases left between them. This CDR3 contains 16 residues. CDR1 SGHVS and CDR2 FQNEAQ come from the germline V gene. The CDR3 coding sequence is TGTGCCAGCAGCGCTAATGGGGGCCAAGACACAGATACGCAGTATTTT. It translates to CASSANGGQDTDTQYF. Based on the CDR3 plus reference TRBV7-8 and TRBJ2-3, the full variable domain is GAGVSQSPRYKVAKRGQDVALRCDPISGHVSLFWYQQALGQGPEFLTYFQNEAQLDKSGLPSDRFFAERPEGSVSTLKIQRTQQEDSAVYLCASSANGGQDTDTQYFGPGTRLTVL.

The chain combines TRBV7-8 with TRBJ2-2; D is unclear. The germline V gene has CDR1 SGHVS and CDR2 FQNEAQ. The V end was cut by 3 bases, the J end by 5 bases, with 10 bases between. The CDR3 runs 14 residues. The CDR3 DNA is TGTGCCAGCAGCTTCCGGGTTGCTACCGGGGAGCTGTTTTTT. The encoded protein is CASSFRVATGELFF.